This T cell receptor (beta chain) stems from a study of cytomegalovirus exposure and HLA in healthy donors. Study-level background: A data release that came early held approximately 92 million unique TCRs from HLA-typed donors.

CDR1 is SNHLY, CDR2 FYNNEI, per germline. The CDR3 runs to 15 residues. The V and J ends lost 6 bases and 1 base respectively, with 15 bases between them. Vbeta (60) and Jbeta (13) primers were used in the PCR. The method was immunoSEQ multiplex PCR; TCRdb's version includes in-frame clones alone and lacks a portion of them. The table lists 95,000 to 150,000 clones, roughly 85% of them singletons, with around 18% in the top ten. This receptor was taken from a man aged 18-30 years in good health and CMV-seropositive. The sample comprised PBMCs. This chain uses TRBV2 with TRBJ1-1; TRBD1 might be the D (6 bases). CDR3 protein: CASRDGQNQNTEAFF. In DNA form, the CDR3 reads TGTGCCAGCAGGGACGGACAGAACCAGAACACTGAAGCTTTCTTT.